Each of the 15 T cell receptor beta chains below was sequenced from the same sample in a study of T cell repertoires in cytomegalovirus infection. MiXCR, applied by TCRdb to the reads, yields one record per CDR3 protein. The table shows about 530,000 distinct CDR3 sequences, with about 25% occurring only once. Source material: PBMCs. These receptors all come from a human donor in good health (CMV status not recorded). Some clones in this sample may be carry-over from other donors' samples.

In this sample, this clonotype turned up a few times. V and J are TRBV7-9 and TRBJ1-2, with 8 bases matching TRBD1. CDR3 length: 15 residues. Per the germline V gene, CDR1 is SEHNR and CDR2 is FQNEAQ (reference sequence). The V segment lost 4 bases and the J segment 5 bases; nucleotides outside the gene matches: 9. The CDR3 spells CASSSDRVLHYGYTF. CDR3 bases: TGTGCCAGCAGCTCGGACAGGGTGCTACATTATGGCTACACCTTC.

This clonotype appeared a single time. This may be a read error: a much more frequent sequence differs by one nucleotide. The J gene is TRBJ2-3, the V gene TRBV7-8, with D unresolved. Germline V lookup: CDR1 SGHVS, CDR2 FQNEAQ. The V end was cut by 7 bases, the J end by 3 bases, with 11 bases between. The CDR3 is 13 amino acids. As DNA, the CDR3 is TGTGCCAGCACCCTCGCTGGGACAGATACGCAGTATTTT. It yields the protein CASTLAGTDTQYF.

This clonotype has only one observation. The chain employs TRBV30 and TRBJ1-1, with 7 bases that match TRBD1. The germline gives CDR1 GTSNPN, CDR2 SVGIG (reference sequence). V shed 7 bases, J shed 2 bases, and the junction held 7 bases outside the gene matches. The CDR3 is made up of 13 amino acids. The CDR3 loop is CALNDRANTEAFF. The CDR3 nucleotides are TGTGCCTTGAATGACAGGGCTAACACTGAAGCTTTCTTT.

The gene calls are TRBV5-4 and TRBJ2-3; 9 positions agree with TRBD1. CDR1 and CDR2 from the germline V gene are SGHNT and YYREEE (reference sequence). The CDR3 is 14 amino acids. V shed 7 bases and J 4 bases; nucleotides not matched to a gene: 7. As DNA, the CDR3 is TGTGCCAGCGGTACAGGGGGCGGCGCAGATACGCAGTATTTT. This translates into CASGTGGGADTQYF. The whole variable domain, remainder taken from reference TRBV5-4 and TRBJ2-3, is ETGVTQSPTHLIKTRGQQVTLRCSSQSGHNTVSWYQQALGQGPQFIFQYYREEENGRGNFPPRFSGLQFPNYSSELNVNALELDDSALYLCASGTGGGADTQYFGPGTRLTVL.

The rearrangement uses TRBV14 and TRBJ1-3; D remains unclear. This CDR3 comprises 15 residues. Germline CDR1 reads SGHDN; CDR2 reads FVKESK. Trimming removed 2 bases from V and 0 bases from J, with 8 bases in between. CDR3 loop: CASSQIAGSGNTIYF. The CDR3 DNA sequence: TGTGCCAGCAGCCAAATAGCCGGCTCTGGAAACACCATATATTTT.

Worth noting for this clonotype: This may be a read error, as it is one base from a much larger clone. The CDR3 coding sequence is TGTGCCAGCAGCTTTTTGCAGGGTAGGGCTGAAGCTTTCTTT. It yields the protein CASSFLQGRAEAFF. This rearrangement joins TRBV7-8 to TRBJ1-1, with a possible D match to TRBD1 (5 bases). CDR3 length: 14 amino acids. V lost 3 bases to trimming and J lost 6 bases, with 14 bases between them. Per the germline V gene, CDR1 is SGHVS and CDR2 is FQNEAQ. Full variable domain (missing parts from reference TRBV7-8 and TRBJ1-1): GAGVSQSPRYKVAKRGQDVALRCDPISGHVSLFWYQQALGQGPEFLTYFQNEAQLDKSGLPSDRFFAERPEGSVSTLKIQRTQQEDSAVYLCASSFLQGRAEAFFGQGTRLTVV.

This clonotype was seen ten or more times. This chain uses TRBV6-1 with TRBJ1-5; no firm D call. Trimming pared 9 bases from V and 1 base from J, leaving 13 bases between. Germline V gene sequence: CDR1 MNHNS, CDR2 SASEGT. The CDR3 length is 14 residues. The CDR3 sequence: CASSPTDSNQPQHF. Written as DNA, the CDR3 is TGTGCCAGTAGCCCGACCGACAGCAATCAGCCCCAGCATTTT.

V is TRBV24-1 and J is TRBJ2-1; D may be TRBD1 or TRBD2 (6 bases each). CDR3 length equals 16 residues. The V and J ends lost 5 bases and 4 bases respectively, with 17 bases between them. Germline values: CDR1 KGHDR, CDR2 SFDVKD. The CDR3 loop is CATSVRGTSGYNEQFF. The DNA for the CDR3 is TGTGCCACCAGTGTCAGAGGGACAAGCGGGTACAATGAGCAGTTCTTC.

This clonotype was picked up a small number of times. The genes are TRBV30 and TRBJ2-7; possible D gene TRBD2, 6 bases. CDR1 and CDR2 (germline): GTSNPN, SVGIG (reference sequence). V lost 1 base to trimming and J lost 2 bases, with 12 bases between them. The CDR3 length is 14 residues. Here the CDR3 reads CAWSATSTTYEQYF. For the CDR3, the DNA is TGTGCCTGGAGTGCCACTAGCACCACCTACGAGCAGTACTTC.

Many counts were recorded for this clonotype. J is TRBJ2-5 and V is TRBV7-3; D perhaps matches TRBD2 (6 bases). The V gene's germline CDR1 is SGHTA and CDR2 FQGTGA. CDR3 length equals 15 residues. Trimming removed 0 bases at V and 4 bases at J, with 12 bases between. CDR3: CASSLTSGVTETQYF. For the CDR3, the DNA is TGTGCCAGCAGCTTAACGTCGGGAGTCACAGAGACCCAGTACTTC.

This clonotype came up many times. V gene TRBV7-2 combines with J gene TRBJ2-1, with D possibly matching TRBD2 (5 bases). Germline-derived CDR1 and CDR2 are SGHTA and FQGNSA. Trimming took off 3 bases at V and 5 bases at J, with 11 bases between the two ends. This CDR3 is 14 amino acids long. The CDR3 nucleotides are TGTGCCAGCAGCTTTAATACGGGAAACAATGAGCAGTTCTTC. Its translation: CASSFNTGNNEQFF.

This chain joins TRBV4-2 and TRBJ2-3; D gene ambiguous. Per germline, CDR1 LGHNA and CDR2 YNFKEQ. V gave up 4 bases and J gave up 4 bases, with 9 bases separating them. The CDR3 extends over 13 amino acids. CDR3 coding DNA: TGTGCCAGCAGCCTCTTTGATGCAGATACGCAGTATTTT. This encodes CASSLFDADTQYF.

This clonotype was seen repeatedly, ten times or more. The CDR3 loop is CASSFAAGKTDTQYF. In nucleotides, the CDR3 is TGTGCCAGCAGTTTTGCGGCTGGGAAGACAGATACGCAGTATTTT. The chain carries TRBV12-3 or TRBV12-4 and TRBJ2-3, with D unclear. The CDR3 has 15 residues. Trimming removed 3 bases from V and 3 bases from J, with 13 bases in between.

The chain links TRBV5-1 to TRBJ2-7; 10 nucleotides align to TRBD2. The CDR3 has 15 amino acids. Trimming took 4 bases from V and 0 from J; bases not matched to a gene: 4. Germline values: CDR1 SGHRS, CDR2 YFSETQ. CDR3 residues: CASSPTSGFSYEQYF. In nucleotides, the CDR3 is TGCGCCAGCAGCCCGACTAGCGGGTTCTCCTACGAGCAGTACTTC.

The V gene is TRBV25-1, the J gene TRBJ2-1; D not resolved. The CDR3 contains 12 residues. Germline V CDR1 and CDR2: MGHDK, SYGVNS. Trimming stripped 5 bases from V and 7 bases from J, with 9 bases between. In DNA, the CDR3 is TGTGCCAGCAGTAGAAGAAATAATGAGCAGTTCTTC. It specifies CASSRRNNEQFF.